The rows below give T cell receptor beta chains drawn from one sample of a study of blood T cell repertoires in COVID-19. Only in-frame clones appear in the TCRdb table, and some are missing; sequencing was by immunoSEQ multiplex PCR. The sample lists about 250,000 clones; roughly 88% were seen once. Sequencing was done on a sample of peripheral blood. The receptors originated from a woman between 40 and 50 years old who had recovered from COVID-19. CDR3s include the opening cysteine and the closing phenylalanine or tryptophan. D genes are given only for firm matches. Rows give clone size only sometimes, using once, few, many, or a class for an expanded clone.

CASSQYTAGTGDTEAFF | TGTGCCAGCTCACAGTACACCGCCGGGACAGGGGACACTGAAGCTTTCTTT | TRBD1 | TRBV18 | NA | TRBJ1-1
CASSSRTGSSSYGYTF | TGTGCCAGCAGCTCCCGGACAGGATCATCCTCTTATGGCTACACCTTC | TRBD1 | TRBV7-9 | NA | TRBJ1-2
CASSSSPSGGGNTIYF | TGCGCCAGCAGCTCATCCCCGAGCGGAGGTGGAAACACCATATATTTT | NA | TRBV5-1 | once | TRBJ1-3
CASSPLIGGGGSYEQYF | TGTGCCAGCAGCCCTTTGATAGGCGGGGGAGGTTCCTACGAGCAGTACTTC | TRBD2 | TRBV4-2 | NA | TRBJ2-7
CASRISGNQPQHF | TGTGCCAGCAGGATTTCAGGAAATCAGCCCCAGCATTTT | NA | TRBV12-3/TRBV12-4 | NA | TRBJ1-5
CASSSGSANTGELFF | TGCGCCAGCAGCTCAGGTTCTGCGAACACCGGGGAGCTGTTTTTT | NA | TRBV5-1 | NA | TRBJ2-2
CASSLGTGMGGYTF | TGTGCCAGCAGCCTGGGGACAGGGATGGGAGGCTACACCTTC | TRBD1 | TRBV14 | NA | TRBJ1-2
CASSHGGGRRETQYF | TGTGCCAGCAGTCACGGGGGGGGACGGCGAGAGACCCAGTACTTC | TRBD2 | TRBV6-5 | NA | TRBJ2-5
CASSLRVSNTGELFF | TGTGCCAGCAGCTTACGGGTTTCGAACACCGGGGAGCTGTTTTTT | NA | TRBV7-2 | NA | TRBJ2-2
CATSFAPGGVKTQYF | TGTGCCACCAGCTTCGCACCAGGGGGCGTGAAGACCCAGTACTTC | TRBD1 | TRBV15 | NA | TRBJ2-5
CASSPTGTGLLQLAKNIQYF | TGTGCCAGCAGCCCCACCGGGACAGGGCTACTCCAGCTAGCCAAAAACATTCAGTACTTC | TRBD1 | TRBV11-3 | NA | TRBJ2-4
CASGPTGQGYFFNQPQHF | TGTGCTAGTGGTCCAACCGGACAGGGCTACTTCTTTAATCAGCCCCAGCATTTT | TRBD1 | TRBV12-5 | NA | TRBJ1-5
CASSLTPGTGRGGLGTEAFF | TGTGCCAGCAGCTTAACGCCCGGGACAGGGAGAGGGGGGCTTGGCACTGAAGCTTTCTTT | TRBD1 | TRBV7-3 | NA | TRBJ1-1
CAISHGQVKGYTF | TGTGCCATCAGTCACGGACAGGTGAAGGGCTACACCTTC | TRBD1 | TRBV10-3 | NA | TRBJ1-2
CASSQGLAAVTYEQYF | TGTGCCAGCAGCCAAGGACTAGCGGCAGTGACCTACGAGCAGTACTTC | TRBD2 | TRBV3-1/TRBV3-2 | NA | TRBJ2-7